This TCR beta chain was profiled in a study of identical twins. Template switching, a step in the protocol, added a universal primer site, and cDNA carried unique molecular identifiers. One entry per CDR3 protein, called by TCRdb with MiXCR from the 5' RACE reads. The sample has hundreds of thousands of distinct CDR3 sequences, 21% seen once; the top ten hold roughly 4.3%. The length of the CDR3 is 9 residues. The ends were cut back, 5 bases at V and 7 bases at J, with 3 bases in the middle. The sample was also linked to a second study, of T cells expressing NK-cell markers. As that study records: Sorted CD3+CD56-NKG2C+, CD3+CD56+NKG2C+ and CD3+CD56+NKG2C- T cells supplied the TCR beta repertoires. CD8+ T cells in over 5 donors included dominant NKG2C+ clonotypes at 1.0-7.0%.

V is TRBV12-3 or TRBV12-4 and J is TRBJ2-7; no clear D. The sequenced sample was PBMCs. This TCR was recovered from a woman aged 18-35 years in good health. This CDR3 reads CASSREQYF. The CDR3 DNA follows: TGTGCCAGCAGTAGGGAGCAGTACTTC.